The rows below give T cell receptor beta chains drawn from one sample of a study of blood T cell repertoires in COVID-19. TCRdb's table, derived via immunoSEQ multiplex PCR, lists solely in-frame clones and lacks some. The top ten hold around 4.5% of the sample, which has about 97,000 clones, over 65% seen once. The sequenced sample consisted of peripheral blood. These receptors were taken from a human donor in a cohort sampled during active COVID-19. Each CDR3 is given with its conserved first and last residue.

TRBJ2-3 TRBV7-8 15 CASSLGGQGPGTQYF
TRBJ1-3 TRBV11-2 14 CASKGTGGGNTIYF
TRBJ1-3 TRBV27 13 CASSLWTGDTIYF
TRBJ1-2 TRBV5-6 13 CASSLGTVYGYTF
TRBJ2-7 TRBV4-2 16 CASSPRKGGAAYEQYF
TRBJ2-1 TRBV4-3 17 CASSQLAARSSYNEQFF
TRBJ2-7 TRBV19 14 CASSITGDADEQYF
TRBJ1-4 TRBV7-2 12 CASSPRDEKLFF
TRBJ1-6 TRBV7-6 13 CASRSSYNSPLHF
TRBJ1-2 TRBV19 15 CASSLGGGRDYGYTF
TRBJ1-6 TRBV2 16 CASSEALPGLNSPLHF
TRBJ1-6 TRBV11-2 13 CASRFSLSSPLHF
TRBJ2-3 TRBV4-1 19 CASRRMVGRVGRGGDTQYF
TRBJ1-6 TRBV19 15 CASSIRQGNNSPLHF
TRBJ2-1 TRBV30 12 CAWKRRIDEQFF
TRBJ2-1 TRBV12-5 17 CASGLTLAGAAYNEQFF
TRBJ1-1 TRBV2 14 CASSDIGADTEAFF
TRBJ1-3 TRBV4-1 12 CASSHTGAPIYF
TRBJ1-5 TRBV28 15 CASSLGGPSNQPQHF
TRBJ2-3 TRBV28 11 CASSRQDTQYF
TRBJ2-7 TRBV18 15 CASSPTGSVRYEQYF
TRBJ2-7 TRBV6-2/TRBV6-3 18 CASSYPTLRQAAIYEQYF
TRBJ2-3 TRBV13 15 CASSASGQGSDTQYF
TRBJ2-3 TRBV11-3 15 CASSLEGSGTDTQYF
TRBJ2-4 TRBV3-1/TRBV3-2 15 CASSQAPGVKNIQYF
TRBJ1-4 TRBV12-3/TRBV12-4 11 CASGTGEKLFF
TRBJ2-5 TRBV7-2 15 CASSGPTSGGPDQYF
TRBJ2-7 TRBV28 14 CASKGQGDPYEQYF
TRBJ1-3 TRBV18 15 CASSPRVHSGNTIYF
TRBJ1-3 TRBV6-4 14 CASSPDSSGNTIYF
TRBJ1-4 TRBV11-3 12 CASSLVGKILFF
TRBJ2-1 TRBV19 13 CASSPTAAPEQFF
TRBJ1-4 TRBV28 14 CASSFWTGLEKLFF
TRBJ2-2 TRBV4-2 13 CASSQVGTGELFF
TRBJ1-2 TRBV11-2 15 CASSSRTINGMGYTF
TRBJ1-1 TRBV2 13 CASSRGTDTEAFF
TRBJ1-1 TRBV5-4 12 CASSPTGVGAFF
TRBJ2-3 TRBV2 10 CASARDTQYF
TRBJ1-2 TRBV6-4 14 CASSDGGGIDGYTF
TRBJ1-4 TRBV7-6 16 CASSSAARGRREKLFF
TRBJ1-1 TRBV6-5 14 CASRYGQANTEAFF
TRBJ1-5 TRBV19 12 CATSRSNQPQHF
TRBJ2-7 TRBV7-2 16 CASSIRLAGGPYEQYF
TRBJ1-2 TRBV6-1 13 CASSEADSYGYTF
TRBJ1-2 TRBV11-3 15 CASSLTGGWNYGYTF
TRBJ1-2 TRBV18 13 CASSRQGDDGYTF
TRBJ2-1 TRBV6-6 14 CASSPAGGGNEQFF
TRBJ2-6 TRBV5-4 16 CASSLMFQSGANVLTF
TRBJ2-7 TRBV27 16 CASSLSKLAGGGEQYF
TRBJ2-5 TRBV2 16 CASREPTGRDQETQYF
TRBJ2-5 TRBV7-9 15 CASSLGDRVGETQYF
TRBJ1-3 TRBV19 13 CASSRTAGNTIYF
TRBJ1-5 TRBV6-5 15 CASGRGLMGNQPQHF